The next 3 T cell receptor beta chains were all read from a single sample in a study of molecular identifiers for immune sequencing clone quantification. TCRdb recomputed calls from the PCR reads with MiXCR, one row per CDR3 protein. The sample shows 600,000 to 650,000 distinct CDR3 sequences, less than 20% of them seen only once. Specimen: naive CD8+ T cells from blood, with Jurkat cell RNA spiked in. As for subset: FACS-sorted CD8+CD4-CCR7+CD45RA+ naive T cells. These receptors all come from a human donor in good health. Some libraries in this study had Jurkat cell RNA spiked in.

This clonotype was found many times. The rearrangement links TRBV9 to TRBJ2-7, with TRBD2 identical over 10 bases. This CDR3 has 15 amino acids. CDR1 and CDR2 (germline): SGDLS, YYNGEE. V trimming: 3 bases; J trimming: 4 bases; junction bases outside the gene matches: 7. CDR3 region: CASSASGGASYEQYF. As DNA, the CDR3 is TGTGCCAGCAGCGCCAGCGGGGGGGCCTCTTACGAGCAGTACTTC. Full variable domain (rest looked up from reference TRBV9 and TRBJ2-7): DSGVTQTPKHLITATGQRVTLRCSPRSGDLSVYWYQQSLDQGLQFLIQYYNGEERAKGNILERFSAQQFPDLHSELNLSSLELGDSALYFCASSASGGASYEQYFGPGTRLTVT.

The J gene is TRBJ1-4, the V gene TRBV15, with TRBD1 identical over 9 bases. The germline gives CDR1 LNHNV, CDR2 YYDKDF (reference sequence). Trimming cost V 4 bases and J 8 bases; bases outside gene matches: 14. The CDR3 consists of 17 residues. CDR3 sequence (DNA): TGTGCCACCAGCACCCTTTATAGACAGGGGGGGGAGGAAAAACTGTTTTTT. Amino acid sequence: CATSTLYRQGGEEKLFF.

This clonotype was observed at least ten times. The chain has TRBV29-1 and TRBJ2-7; 10 positions agree with TRBD1. Trimming took 5 bases from V and 3 from J; bases not matched to a gene: 13. The CDR3 has 16 residues. In germline, CDR1 is SQVTM, CDR2 ANQGSEA. The CDR3 region is CSVRTRGQGIFYEQYF. CDR3 bases: TGCAGCGTTCGGACCCGGGGACAGGGGATTTTCTACGAGCAGTACTTC.